One sample yielded the 4 T cell receptor beta chains listed below, sequenced in a study of T cells expressing NK-cell markers. Using the 5' RACE reads, TCRdb records one entry per CDR3 protein without DNA. This listing includes 500,000 or so distinct CDR3 sequences. Sequenced: blood T cells: a sorted CD56 or NKG2C T cell subset, CD4+ or CD8+ T cells, or bulk PBMC T cells (not recorded which). The receptors originated from a man aged 18 to 29 in good health.

The chain couples TRBV6-2 or TRBV6-3 to TRBJ2-1; the TCRdb D gene call, TRBD2, has no DNA to confirm it. The CDR3 runs 15 residues. Germline V lookup: CDR1 MNHEY, CDR2 SVGEGT. CDR3 loop: CASISFVGVVDEQFF.

The chain joins TRBV18 to TRBJ1-3; the TCRdb D gene call, TRBD1, has no DNA to confirm it. Germline V gives CDR1 KGHSH, CDR2 LQKENI. This CDR3 comprises 18 residues. CDR3 sequence: CASSPYGTEGETGNTIYF.

This chain links TRBV3-1 with TRBJ2-3; there is no DNA to check the TCRdb D call of TRBD2. The length of the CDR3 is 17 residues. The V gene's germline CDR1 is LGHDT and CDR2 YNNKEL (reference sequence). CDR3 sequence: CASSQALLAGGRDTQYF.

The chain links TRBV12-3 or TRBV12-4 to TRBJ1-5; TCRdb calls TRBD1, which cannot be checked without DNA. CDR3 length equals 12 residues. CDR3: CASSSYREPQHF.